This T cell receptor (beta chain) stems from a study of T cells in Graves' hyperthyroidism and ophthalmopathy. From germline, CDR1 is DFQATT and CDR2 SNEGSKA (reference sequence). Trimming shortened V by 6 bases and J by 9 bases, and 15 bases separated the two germline ends. The CDR3 extends over 12 amino acids. Overall study findings and caveats: Most thyroid-expanded clonotypes above 0.001 were also found in blood. Ophthalmopathy was model-predicted a median around 6.7 months pre-onset.

This clonotype was detected many times. Its antigen is unknown. RNA transcripts provided the source from which TCR beta CDR3 regions were amplified. The HTBI primer set served for first-round RT-PCR of the TCR CDR3. MiXCR, run by TCRdb on the multiplex PCR reads, gives a single entry per CDR3 protein. The top ten hold around a quarter of the sample, which has 370,000 or so distinct CDR3 sequences, about a sixth seen once. Newly diagnosed hyperthyroidism patients aged 18 to 65 years had disease lasting under 2 months. The clonotype was recovered from a woman aged 18-35 years with Graves' hyperthyroidism that later progressed to Graves' ophthalmopathy. Sequencing was carried out using blood. The chain links TRBV20-1 to TRBJ2-1; either TRBD1 or TRBD2 may fit D (6 bases each). CDR3 coding DNA: TGCAGTGCCTTCAACGGGGGCCCTGAGCAGTTCTTC. It specifies CSAFNGGPEQFF.